This T cell receptor (beta chain) was identified during a study of blood T cell repertoires in COVID-19. Looking at the study overall: Samples of COVID-19 (acute and convalescent) were obtained from the United States, Italy and Spain. PBMCs, B-cell-depleted T cells, or T cells provided the cDNA or gDNA that made up the material.

Original processing methods: Reference gene primer amplification gave nucleated cell count estimates. Libraries were prepared by immunoSEQ multiplex PCR; TCRdb keeps only in-frame clonotypes and omits some of them. For V, J and clone size, that table is used; D and trimming come from the DNA. The sample contains roughly 130,000 clones, over 75% of which appear only once. The ends lost 5 bases at V and 1 base at J; junction bases unmatched: 8. This CDR3 has 16 amino acids. Germline-derived CDR1 and CDR2 are MNHEY and SMNVEV (reference sequence). This sequence was found in a man in his sixties with active or convalescent COVID-19. V and J are TRBV27 and TRBJ2-5; 9 bases are a match to TRBD2. Material: peripheral blood. This CDR3 is CASSPQLAGSQETQYF. CDR3 DNA: TGTGCCAGCAGTCCACAACTAGCGGGCTCCCAAGAGACCCAGTACTTC.